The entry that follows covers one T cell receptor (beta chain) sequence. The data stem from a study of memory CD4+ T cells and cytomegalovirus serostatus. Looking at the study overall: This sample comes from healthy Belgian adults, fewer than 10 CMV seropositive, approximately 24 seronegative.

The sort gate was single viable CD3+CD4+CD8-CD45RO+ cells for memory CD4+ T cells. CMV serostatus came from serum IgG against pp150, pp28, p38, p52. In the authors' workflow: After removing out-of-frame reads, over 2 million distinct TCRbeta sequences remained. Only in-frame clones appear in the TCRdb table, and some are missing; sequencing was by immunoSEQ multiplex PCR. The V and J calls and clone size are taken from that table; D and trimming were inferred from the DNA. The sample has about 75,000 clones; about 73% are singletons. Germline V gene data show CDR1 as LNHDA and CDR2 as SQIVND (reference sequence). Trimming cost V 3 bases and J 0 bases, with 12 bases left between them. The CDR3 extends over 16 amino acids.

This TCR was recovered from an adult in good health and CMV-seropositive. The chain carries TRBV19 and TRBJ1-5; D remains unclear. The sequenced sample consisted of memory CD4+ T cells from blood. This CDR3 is CASSITAGYSNQPQHF. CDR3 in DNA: TGTGCCAGTAGTATTACAGCTGGGTATAGCAATCAGCCCCAGCATTTT. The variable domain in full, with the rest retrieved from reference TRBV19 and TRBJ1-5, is DGGITQSPKYLFRKEGQNVTLSCEQNLNHDAMYWYRQDPGQGLRLIYYSQIVNDFQKGDIAEGYSVSREKKESFPLTVTSAQKNPTAFYLCASSITAGYSNQPQHFGDGTRLSIL.